Described below is a single T cell receptor (beta chain) sequence and its context. The data stem from a study of blood T cell repertoires in COVID-19. The method was immunoSEQ multiplex PCR; TCRdb's version includes in-frame clones alone and lacks a portion of them. Among about 70,000 clones listed, roughly 73% were seen once. Germline-derived CDR1 and CDR2 are MNHEY and SMNVEV (reference sequence). V was trimmed by 7 bases and J by 0 bases, leaving 16 bases between them. The CDR3 runs 16 residues. Source material: peripheral blood. V and J are TRBV27 and TRBJ2-4; no definite D call. The sequence was collected from a woman in her sixties with acute or convalescent COVID-19. CDR3: CASTPRQALAKNIQYF. CDR3 sequence (DNA): TGTGCCAGCACGCCGCGTCAGGCTCTAGCCAAAAACATTCAGTACTTC.